The entry below gives a single T cell receptor beta chain sequence along with its context. TCRdb's copy holds only in-frame clones and misses some; the assay was immunoSEQ multiplex PCR. Of some 54,000 clones in the sample, over 80% were seen once. The CDR3 extends over 14 amino acids. Trimming stripped 7 bases from V and 3 bases from J, with 16 bases between. Looked up from germline, CDR1 is SGHRS and CDR2 is YFSETQ. This sample was taken from a study of blood T cell repertoires in COVID-19. On the study more broadly: Whether acute or convalescent, the COVID-19 samples came from the United States, Italy and Spain. T cells, B-cell-depleted T cells, or PBMCs supplied cDNA or gDNA.

The source material was peripheral blood. This clonotype was obtained from a woman in her sixties or seventies with acute or convalescent COVID-19. This rearrangement joins TRBV5-1 to TRBJ1-1; unclear D gene. The CDR3 nucleotides read TGCGCCAGCCGCAGTGGAGGTTTCGACACTGAAGCTTTCTTT. Amino acid sequence: CASRSGGFDTEAFF.